Here is one TCR beta chain with its context. Its specific antigen is unknown. It has no much larger one-base neighbor in the sample; base qualities were not kept. The library was prepared using the immunoSEQ multiplex PCR assay. For the multiplex PCR, a mixture combining 60 forward primers for TCR Vbeta segments and 13 reverse primers for TCR Jbeta segments was used. A multiplex PCR assay on genomic DNA amplified the CDR3 region of rearranged TCR beta genes. On the Illumina HiSeq System, the amplified TCR beta libraries were sequenced as 87-base-pair reads. Per the source publication's procedure: In a later analysis, roughly 80 million unique TCR beta chains were counted across the 500 to 700 repertoires, and about 10 million of these chains were shared by at least two donors. Raw reads were error-corrected and collapsed into unique sequences with a nearest-neighbor algorithm that merged closely related sequences to remove PCR and sequencing errors. CDR3 sequences were aligned to IMGT reference sequences to assign V, D and J gene segments. For a sequence to be retained, at least a six-nucleotide match to both a V gene segment and a J gene segment was required. A rearrangement was called productive if the CDR3 had no stop codons and remained in frame with V and J, and every other rearrangement was called non-productive. Following IMGT convention, CDR3 was defined as the stretch from the second conserved V-encoded cysteine to the conserved J-encoded phenylalanine. In an earlier analysis of around 540 of the donors, sequences lacking an unambiguous match to a single V gene segment were excluded. An earlier analysis of several hundred of the donors called V segments functional above 56.7% productive rearrangements and segregating when the between-donor standard deviation exceeded 5%. A statistical classification framework was built to diagnose cytomegalovirus status from the catalog of TCR beta chain sequences. V and J gene assignment, in a later analysis, came from comparing TCR nucleotide sequences with IMGT/GENE-DB human TR gene sequences. Using the TCRdist pipeline, a later analysis assigned CDR3 sequences along with most-parsimonious VDJ recombination scenarios. A later analysis defined each TCR beta chain by its CDR3 amino acid sequence plus V-gene family, and excluded reads lacking a unique V-gene family. A later analysis removed 450 to 600 highly shared, low-generation-probability nucleotide sequences to deal with suspected cross-contamination and a sequencing artifact. In a later analysis, a clonal expansion index for each public chain was calculated from normalized within-repertoire ranks of inferred template counts. In a later analysis, generation probabilities were computed using a VDJ recombination model fitted to out-of-frame rearrangements, and the results were checked against IGoR. In a later analysis, TCR-TCR, TCR-HLA and TCR-CMV co-occurrence was scored with hypergeometric tests, and a repertoire-size bias correction was applied to TCR pairs. A later analysis estimated false discovery rates by permuting HLA or CMV assignments 20 times. In a later analysis, co-occurring TCRs were grouped using DBSCAN, and TCRdist sequence similarity was added for clustering within HLA-allele-positive subsets. Repertoires with fewer than 30,000 or more than 120,000 public chains, plus five repertoires with anomalous nucleotide sharing, were excluded from co-occurrence clustering. TCRdb took this table from immuneACCESS and kept in-frame rearrangements with V and J called. Such tables lack part of the clones; where checked against another copy, unresolved V genes explain under half of the gap, and the rest is unexplained. D and trimming were read from the DNA, whereas the V and J calls and clone size are those reported in that table. The sample table shows some 180,000 clones, and almost 85% are seen once. Less than 2.5% of the sample lies in the top ten.

These data come from a study of cytomegalovirus exposure and HLA in healthy donors (dated by TCRdb to 2017 to 2019). Notes on the research overall: In an earlier analysis of around 540 of the donors, 250 to 300 Gb of sequence data and some 120 million unique TCR beta sequences from about 190 million T cells were reported. All discovery cohort repertoires had been generated on a single sequencing platform. In an earlier analysis of more than 550 of the donors, high-throughput TCR beta sequencing was used to judge whether each TCR beta V gene segment behaved as functional or pseudogenic. Alongside the repertoire data, information on donor age, sex, ethnicity and CMV serostatus was compiled. High-throughput TCR immunosequencing, statistical association of individual TCRs with disease status, and machine learning were combined to predict cytomegalovirus infection status. The number of typed donors differed by locus: about 620-640 for A, B, C, DRB1 and DQB1; approximately 540 for DQA1; some 610 for DPA1; and around 470 for DPB1. HLA typing covered class I and class II loci at four-digit resolution. An early release that covered fewer than 800 HLA-typed donors contained approximately 290 gigabases of sequencing data and 70 million to 100 million unique TCR sequences. Along with the roughly 670-subject first cohort, a separate validation cohort of over 90 different subjects was used. In the later analysis, no new phenotypic data were used to find candidate immune exposures; instead, reliance was placed on TCR beta sequences and their occurrence across donors. Several DR-DQ haplotypes were handled as single units for association and clustering, since linkage in the cohort was strong. On average, 235,054 unique TCR beta nucleotide sequences were sequenced per donor among a few hundred genotyped donors of the cohort, with around 19% of those sequences being non-productive. Using immunosequencing, the study profiled T cell repertoires from 550 to 750 subjects and related those repertoires to cytomegalovirus serostatus. Among the approximately 400 genotyped donors, approximately 76% belonged to the genetic ancestry cluster associated with self-reported Caucasian donors. A later analysis re-examined previously published TCR beta repertoires from several hundred donors and added high-resolution HLA genotyping to investigate patterns of TCR occurrence. A later genetic analysis used genome-wide SNP genotypes for about 65% of the 666 donors, treating that subset as a discovery cohort. The study aimed to test whether cataloging public T cell receptors could reveal signatures of past pathogen exposure. Study-level results and caveats: A cluster of highly shared sequence variants was judged likely to be a technical artifact of the sequencing pipeline. In an earlier analysis of 587 of the donors, most TCR beta V segments were observed in productive rearrangements about 90% or about 30% of the time, broadly matching IMGT annotations. Correlated functional status among segregating V segments might be attributable to linkage disequilibrium, but an unknown experimental factor could not be ruled out. A later analysis reported that several top co-occurrence clusters appeared linked to parvovirus B19, influenza, CMV and Epstein-Barr virus. This cohort had only TCR beta chains sequenced, and the lack of alpha or paired-chain data limited which features could be detected. Most TCR sequences were seen in very few donors, while some public TCRs were found in many individuals. The classifier was reported to diagnose cytomegalovirus status with high specificity and sensitivity in both the original cohort and the validation cohort. In a later analysis, the rate of TCR association differed among HLA loci, with DRB1 alleles having the most associated TCRs and HLA-C alleles having the fewest. In a later genetic analysis, a missense DCLRE1C variant was associated with V-gene and J-gene trimming of TCR beta chains, and the association was replicated in an independent cohort. When HLA alleles, especially DR and DQ, strongly co-occurred, TCR associations were difficult to assign to individual alleles. Compared with equally common non-associated chains, HLA-associated TCR beta chains in a later analysis were more clonally expanded and had lower generation probabilities. At a false discovery rate of 0.05, a later analysis linked 16,951 TCR beta sequences to specific HLA alleles. According to a later analysis, most CMV-associated TCR beta chains appeared to be HLA-restricted, and the HLA associations seemed to be driven largely by CMV exposure. In vitro tests confirmed that three of the cytomegalovirus-associated TCR beta chains recognize cytomegalovirus antigens. The 87-base-pair reads could not distinguish some IMGT-functional V segments, including TRBV6-2 and TRBV6-3, so those segments were excluded. Roughly uniform sequencing depth across donors was assumed in presence/absence analyses, although this assumption may not hold. The study listed 150 to 200 TCR beta chains as associated with cytomegalovirus. HLA typing was unavailable for some donors at each locus, so association tests used only the typed subset. Compared with the roughly 670-donor mean, donors in an Asian-associated ancestry cluster had fewer N-insertions in productive TCRs, according to a later genetic analysis. A further reported finding was that TCR beta sequences accurately predicted the HLA-A and HLA-B alleles for most subjects in the first cohort. The only immune exposure information available for the cohort was CMV serostatus. The authors suggested that the approach could potentially be generalized to other disease states and immunological phenotypes. Because counts were too low, 15 or so rarely observed V segments, including chromosome 9 orphons, were excluded from the earlier analysis of some 590 of the donors.

In total, 666 healthy bone marrow donors made up the cohort. Cohort members were all nominally healthy when sampled, although unrecorded immune exposures were likely present. The donor was CMV seronegative and belonged to the group of 320 or so seronegative cohort members. Each donor provided a peripheral blood sample, and peripheral blood mononuclear cells were used for TCR beta sequencing. The Qiagen DNeasy Blood Extraction Kit was used to extract genomic DNA from the blood cell samples. The CDR3 sequence holds 15 residues, the cysteine and phenylalanine included. Kept here is only the CDR3 DNA, which spans 45 bases and is read in frame from base 1. The junction shows trimming of 5 bases on V and 1 base on J, and the gene matches do not reach 5 bases of it. As encoded in the germline V gene, CDR1 is MDHEN while CDR2 is SYDVKM.

Sequenced input: PBMCs. The TCR was taken from a woman aged 50 to 60 in good health and CMV-seronegative. The chain uses TRBV28 and TRBJ1-5; 7 bases in between match TRBD1. The DNA sequence is TGTGCCAGCAGTGACAGGGTGTCGAGCAATCAGCCCCAGCATTTT. This translates into CASSDRVSSNQPQHF.